The rows below give T cell receptor beta chains drawn from one sample of a study of blood T cell repertoires in COVID-19. Data came from immunoSEQ multiplex PCR; TCRdb stores just in-frame clones and leaves some out. The sample contains hundreds of thousands of clones, about 92% of which appear only once. The source material was PBMCs or T cells enriched from blood (not recorded which). The receptors here all came from a man in his 60s who had recovered from COVID-19. CDR3s include the opening cysteine and the closing phenylalanine or tryptophan. The D gene is left open where the match is weak. Expanded clones are given a class, and other clones once, few, many or no size at all.

NA TRBJ1-2 TRBV5-4 NA TGTGCCAGCAGCTTGGCGGGGACAAAGCCTAACCGTTACTATGGCTACACCTTC CASSLAGTKPNRYYGYTF
NA TRBJ2-6 TRBV14 NA TGTGCCAGCAGCCAAGCGGGGTCTGGGGCCAACGTCCTGACTTTC CASSQAGSGANVLTF
NA TRBJ2-7 TRBV7-8 NA TGTGCCAGCGTCCAGGGTCCAGGCTACGAGCAGTACTTC CASVQGPGYEQYF
NA TRBJ1-5 TRBV15 NA TGTGCCACCAGCAGATCAGGCTCGTATAGCAATCAGCCCCAGCATTTT CATSRSGSYSNQPQHF
NA TRBJ2-6 TRBV14 TRBD1 TGTGCCAGCAGCCGAGGGGGGAGCGATCAAAACAGGGGGCCGCCTAATGGGGCCAACGTCCTGACTTTC CASSRGGSDQNRGPPNGANVLTF
NA TRBJ2-7 TRBV7-2 TRBD2 TGTGCCAGCAGCTCAACTAGCGGGAGATACGAGCAGTACTTC CASSSTSGRYEQYF
few TRBJ2-1 TRBV24-1 TRBD1 TGTGCCACCAGTGCTCCGGGACAGGGCCTCAATGAGCAGTTCTTC CATSAPGQGLNEQFF
NA TRBJ2-7 TRBV19 TRBD1 TGTGCCAGTAGTGATGGACAGGGTGCCTACGAGCAGTACTTC CASSDGQGAYEQYF
once TRBJ2-7 TRBV11-2 TRBD2 TGTGCCAGCAGTAAGGGTTCACTAGCGGGGGGAACAGGGGGCGGCGAGCAGTACTTC CASSKGSLAGGTGGGEQYF
NA TRBJ2-7 TRBV3-1/TRBV3-2 TRBD2 TGTGCCAGCAGCCAAGATATCGCTAGCGGGAGCTGGGTGCAGTACTTC CASSQDIASGSWVQYF
NA TRBJ2-2 TRBV19 TRBD2 TGTGCCAGTACCCAAGGGCTAGCGGGAGGATTCGCCGGGGAGCTGTTTTTT CASTQGLAGGFAGELFF
NA TRBJ2-1 TRBV20-1 NA TGCAGTGCTGGTAAAAGCGAAGAGCAGTTCTTC CSAGKSEEQFF
NA TRBJ2-2 TRBV9 NA TGTGCCAGCAGCGTAGGATTGGTCCGGGGGACGGGCACCGGGGAGCTGTTTTTT CASSVGLVRGTGTGELFF
NA TRBJ2-1 TRBV7-2 TRBD2 TGTGCCAGCAGCTTTGGTCTAGCGGGGGGGCGTGAGCAGTTCTTC CASSFGLAGGREQFF
once TRBJ2-2 TRBV24-1 NA TGTGCCACCAGTGATTACCGACAGACCGGGGAGCTGTTTTTT CATSDYRQTGELFF
few TRBJ1-6 TRBV11-3 TRBD1 TGTGCCAGCAGCTCTACAGGGGATAATTCACCCCTCCACTTT CASSSTGDNSPLHF
NA TRBJ1-2 TRBV19 TRBD1 TGTGCCAGTAGCCCCCGCGATGGACAGGGGAACTATGGCTACACCTTC CASSPRDGQGNYGYTF
NA TRBJ1-6 TRBV27 NA TGTGCCAGCAGTTCCCAGGGTTATTCACCCCTCCACTTT CASSSQGYSPLHF
NA TRBJ1-1 TRBV5-1 NA TGCGCCAGCAGCTTGGTAGGGGCACCCATGAACACTGAAGCTTTCTTT CASSLVGAPMNTEAFF
NA TRBJ1-5 TRBV12-3/TRBV12-4 NA TGTGCCAGCACTCTTAGGGGAAATCAGCCCCAGCATTTT CASTLRGNQPQHF
few TRBJ1-4 TRBV21-1 NA TGTGCCAGCAAAAGGAGGGGTGAGGGTGAAAAACTGTTTTTT CASKRRGEGEKLFF
NA TRBJ2-3 TRBV6-2/TRBV6-3 NA TGTGCCAGCAGCCGCGGGATGTCCGCTGCGCAGTATTTT CASSRGMSAAQYF
NA TRBJ2-3 TRBV4-1 TRBD2 TGCGCCAGCAGCCAATTAGCGGGAGCAGATACGCAGTATTTT CASSQLAGADTQYF
NA TRBJ2-1 TRBV6-1 NA TGTGCCAGCAGTGAGCTAGCAGAGTACAATGAGCAGTTCTTC CASSELAEYNEQFF
NA TRBJ2-3 TRBV5-4 TRBD2 TGTGCCAGCAGGGGGACTAGCGGGGGACCGCGGAATTTT CASRGTSGGPRNF
NA TRBJ2-1 TRBV15 TRBD2 TGTGCCACCAGCAGAGGACTAGCGGGAGGAAATGAGCAGTTCTTC CATSRGLAGGNEQFF
once TRBJ2-7 TRBV4-1 TRBD1 TGCGCCAGCAGCCAAGATCCGGCGACAGGGGGCTACGAGCAGTACTTC CASSQDPATGGYEQYF
NA TRBJ2-4 TRBV12-3/TRBV12-4 NA TGTGCCAGCAGTTTAGCGCTACAGAACATTCAGTACTTC CASSLALQNIQYF
once TRBJ1-4 TRBV12-3/TRBV12-4 TRBD1 TGTGCCAGCAGTTTGGGACAGGGGGGCCAACTGTTTTTT CASSLGQGGQLFF
NA TRBJ2-3 TRBV7-9 NA TGTGCCAGCAGCTTAGCGCCGGGAGTCCCAGATACGCAGTATTTT CASSLAPGVPDTQYF
NA TRBJ2-1 TRBV10-1 NA TGCGCCAGCAGTGTGGCCAGGGGTCTATACAATGAGCAGTTCTTC CASSVARGLYNEQFF
NA TRBJ2-7 TRBV6-1 NA TGTGCCAGCAGTGAAGTGTGGGGGCTGTACGAGCAGTACTTC CASSEVWGLYEQYF
NA TRBJ1-4 TRBV7-9 TRBD1 TGTGCCAGCAGCTCCGAGGGGACAGGGGAGGCAACTAATGAAAAACTGTTTTTT CASSSEGTGEATNEKLFF
NA TRBJ1-1 TRBV3-1/TRBV3-2 NA TGTGCCAGCAGCCAAGTGGGGGACTCCACTGAAGCTTTCTTT CASSQVGDSTEAFF
NA TRBJ1-4 TRBV13 NA TGTGCCAGCAGCTTCGAAGGAGATAGACTGTTTTTT CASSFEGDRLFF
few TRBJ1-3 TRBV18 NA TGTGCCAGCTACGACACAGGCGATTACTCTGGAAACACCATATATTTT CASYDTGDYSGNTIYF
few TRBJ2-7 TRBV4-2 TRBD2 TGTGCCAGCAGCCTCCGGGGGGACGAGCAGTACTTC CASSLRGDEQYF
NA TRBJ2-7 TRBV11-2 NA TGTGCCAGCAGGAGACCCGGACAGAGTAGCTCCTACGAGCAGTACTTC CASRRPGQSSSYEQYF
NA TRBJ2-5 TRBV4-1 TRBD2 TGCGCCAGCAGCCAAGAACCAGCGGGAGGGCCTGAGACCCAGTACTTC CASSQEPAGGPETQYF
NA TRBJ2-1 TRBV9 NA TGTGCCAGCAGCGTCTCAGGGGCCCCCGGGAATGAGCAGTTCTTC CASSVSGAPGNEQFF
NA TRBJ1-5 TRBV18 NA TGTGCCAGCTCACGGGAGATCGATCAGCCCCAGCATTTT CASSREIDQPQHF
NA TRBJ2-1 TRBV6-5 NA TGTGCCAGCAGTTACGGGACTTCCTACAATGAGCAGTTCTTC CASSYGTSYNEQFF